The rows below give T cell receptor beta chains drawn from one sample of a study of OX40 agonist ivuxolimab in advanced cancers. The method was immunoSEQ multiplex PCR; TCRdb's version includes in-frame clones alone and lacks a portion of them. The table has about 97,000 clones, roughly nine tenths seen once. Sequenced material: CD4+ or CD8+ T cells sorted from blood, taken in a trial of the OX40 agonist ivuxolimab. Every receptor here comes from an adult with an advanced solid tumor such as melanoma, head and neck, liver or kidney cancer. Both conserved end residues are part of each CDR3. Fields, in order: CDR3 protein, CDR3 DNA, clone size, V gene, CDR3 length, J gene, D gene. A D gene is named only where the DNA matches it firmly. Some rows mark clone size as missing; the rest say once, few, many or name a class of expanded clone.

CDR3: CAWSVVGQGVNEKLFF
DNA: TGTGCCTGGAGTGTAGTTGGGCAGGGAGTTAATGAAAAACTGTTTTTT
size: -
V: TRBV30
length: 16
J: TRBJ1-4
D: -

CDR3: CASSLVWGDPYEQYF
DNA: TGTGCCAGCAGCTTAGTATGGGGGGATCCCTACGAGCAGTACTTC
size: -
V: TRBV7-2
length: 15
J: TRBJ2-7
D: -

CDR3: CASSGYNNEKLFF
DNA: TGTGCCAGCAGTGGGTACAATAATGAAAAACTGTTTTTT
size: -
V: TRBV25-1
length: 13
J: TRBJ1-4
D: -

CDR3: CAATAQETQYF
DNA: TGTGCAGCGACGGCCCAAGAGACCCAGTACTTC
size: -
V: TRBV30
length: 11
J: TRBJ2-5
D: -

CDR3: CAIRPPARDGYTF
DNA: TGTGCCATCAGGCCCCCCGCCCGGGATGGCTACACCTTC
size: few
V: TRBV10-3
length: 13
J: TRBJ1-2
D: -

CDR3: CATSRGLAGRNEQFF
DNA: TGTGCCACCAGCAGAGGGCTAGCGGGGCGGAATGAGCAGTTCTTC
size: -
V: TRBV15
length: 15
J: TRBJ2-1
D: TRBD2

CDR3: CASSYTGYSGNTIYF
DNA: TGCGCCAGCAGCTATACAGGATACTCTGGAAACACCATATATTTT
size: -
V: TRBV5-1
length: 15
J: TRBJ1-3
D: -

CDR3: CASSPGQDSYNSPLHF
DNA: TGTGCCAGCAGCCCCGGACAGGACTCCTATAATTCACCCCTCCACTTT
size: -
V: TRBV5-6
length: 16
J: TRBJ1-6
D: TRBD1

CDR3: CASSPRDRAYEQYF
DNA: TGTGCCAGCAGCCCCCGGGACAGGGCCTACGAGCAGTACTTC
size: once
V: TRBV9
length: 14
J: TRBJ2-7
D: TRBD1

CDR3: CASSRTPEEQYF
DNA: TGTGCCAGCAGCCGGACTCCTGAAGAGCAGTACTTC
size: -
V: TRBV6-1
length: 12
J: TRBJ2-7
D: -

CDR3: CASSLGGLGFGSREQYF
DNA: TGTGCCAGCAGCTTGGGGGGACTAGGATTCGGGAGTCGCGAGCAGTACTTC
size: -
V: TRBV5-5
length: 17
J: TRBJ2-7
D: TRBD2

CDR3: CASSSDSQETQYF
DNA: TGTGCTAGCAGCTCGGACAGCCAAGAGACCCAGTACTTC
size: -
V: TRBV7-7
length: 13
J: TRBJ2-5
D: -

CDR3: CASSYSKFELAGGHEQFF
DNA: TGTGCCAGCAGTTACTCGAAATTCGAACTAGCGGGAGGGCATGAGCAGTTCTTC
size: -
V: TRBV6-7
length: 18
J: TRBJ2-1
D: TRBD2

CDR3: CASSHQGASYNEQFF
DNA: TGTGCCAGCAGCCACCAGGGGGCGTCCTACAATGAGCAGTTCTTC
size: -
V: TRBV7-3
length: 15
J: TRBJ2-1
D: TRBD1

CDR3: CASSYNSGNTIYF
DNA: TGTGCCAGCAGTTACAACTCTGGAAACACCATATATTTT
size: -
V: TRBV6-5
length: 13
J: TRBJ1-3
D: -

CDR3: CSVYGTSLSNEQFF
DNA: TGCAGCGTTTACGGTACTAGTCTGAGCAATGAGCAGTTCTTC
size: -
V: TRBV29-1
length: 14
J: TRBJ2-1
D: -

CDR3: CASSVAGTGTQAFF
DNA: TGTGCCAGCAGCGTCGCCGGGACAGGGACCCAAGCTTTCTTT
size: once
V: TRBV9
length: 14
J: TRBJ1-1
D: TRBD1

CDR3: CASSLPRALLGRAWDEQYF
DNA: TGTGCCAGCAGTTTACCAAGGGCTTTATTGGGGAGGGCTTGGGACGAGCAGTACTTC
size: -
V: TRBV27
length: 19
J: TRBJ2-7
D: TRBD2

CDR3: CASSLAGTDTQYF
DNA: TGTGCCAGCAGCTTGGCCGGCACAGATACGCAGTATTTT
size: -
V: TRBV5-6
length: 13
J: TRBJ2-3
D: -

CDR3: CASIDSDSLKLFF
DNA: TGTGCCAGTATAGATTCGGACTCGCTAAAACTGTTTTTT
size: -
V: TRBV19
length: 13
J: TRBJ1-4
D: -

CDR3: CASSVSGHQPQHF
DNA: TGTGCCAGCAGTGTCTCTGGTCACCAGCCCCAGCATTTT
size: -
V: TRBV2
length: 13
J: TRBJ1-5
D: -

CDR3: CASRADPSYNEQFF
DNA: TGTGCCAGCAGAGCGGATCCATCCTACAATGAGCAGTTCTTC
size: -
V: TRBV6-1
length: 14
J: TRBJ2-1
D: -

CDR3: CASSQAGTSGRAEQYF
DNA: TGCGCCAGCAGCCAAGCCGGGACTAGCGGGAGGGCCGAGCAGTACTTC
size: -
V: TRBV4-1
length: 16
J: TRBJ2-7
D: TRBD2

CDR3: CASSDGYNEQFF
DNA: TGCGCCAGCAGTGATGGTTACAATGAGCAGTTCTTC
size: -
V: TRBV10-2
length: 12
J: TRBJ2-1
D: -

CDR3: CASSLQGAQHF
DNA: TGTGCCAGCAGTCTACAGGGGGCCCAGCATTTT
size: few
V: TRBV2
length: 11
J: TRBJ1-5
D: TRBD1

CDR3: CASSLDGTGPTYEQYF
DNA: TGTGCCAGCAGCTTAGATGGGACAGGGCCGACCTACGAGCAGTACTTC
size: once
V: TRBV7-2
length: 16
J: TRBJ2-7
D: TRBD1

CDR3: CASTMAASGSFF
DNA: TGTGCCAGCACGATGGCTGCGAGTGGTTCTTTCTTT
size: -
V: TRBV2
length: 12
J: TRBJ1-1
D: -

CDR3: CASSQPSGGNEQFF
DNA: TGTGCCAGCTCACAACCTAGCGGGGGGAATGAGCAGTTCTTC
size: -
V: TRBV18
length: 14
J: TRBJ2-1
D: TRBD2

CDR3: CASSPWGTEAFF
DNA: TGTGCCAGCAGCCCATGGGGCACTGAAGCTTTCTTT
size: -
V: TRBV7-2
length: 12
J: TRBJ1-1
D: -

CDR3: CASSKHVRGKAEAFF
DNA: TGTGCCAGCAGCAAACATGTGAGGGGAAAGGCTGAAGCTTTCTTT
size: -
V: TRBV21-1
length: 15
J: TRBJ1-1
D: -

CDR3: CASSSPGQGADTQYF
DNA: TGTGCCAGCAGTTCTCCGGGACAGGGAGCGGATACGCAGTATTTT
size: -
V: TRBV6-6
length: 15
J: TRBJ2-3
D: TRBD1

CDR3: CASSLWTSSYEQYF
DNA: TGCGCCAGCAGCTTGTGGACAAGCTCCTACGAGCAGTACTTC
size: -
V: TRBV5-1
length: 14
J: TRBJ2-7
D: -

CDR3: CSVLDSGANVLTF
DNA: TGCAGCGTTTTGGACTCTGGGGCCAACGTCCTGACTTTC
size: once
V: TRBV29-1
length: 13
J: TRBJ2-6
D: -

CDR3: CASSEAISYEQYF
DNA: TGTGCCAGCAGTGAAGCTATCTCCTACGAGCAGTACTTC
size: once
V: TRBV6-1
length: 13
J: TRBJ2-7
D: -

CDR3: CASSLTEEQYF
DNA: TGTGCCAGCAGCTTAACGGAAGAGCAGTACTTC
size: -
V: TRBV7-8
length: 11
J: TRBJ2-7
D: -

CDR3: CASSLNTGGTEAFF
DNA: TGCGCCAGCAGCTTGAACACAGGGGGCACTGAAGCTTTCTTT
size: few
V: TRBV5-1
length: 14
J: TRBJ1-1
D: TRBD1

CDR3: CASSLIDSASYNEQFF
DNA: TGTGCCAGCAGCTTAATAGATAGCGCATCCTACAATGAGCAGTTCTTC
size: -
V: TRBV7-3
length: 16
J: TRBJ2-1
D: -

CDR3: CASSLIADTQYF
DNA: TGTGCCAGCAGCTTAATTGCAGATACGCAGTATTTT
size: -
V: TRBV7-9
length: 12
J: TRBJ2-3
D: -

CDR3: CASSLGTPGGRDTQYF
DNA: TGCGCCAGCAGCTTAGGGACCCCCGGGGGCAGAGATACGCAGTATTTT
size: -
V: TRBV5-1
length: 16
J: TRBJ2-3
D: -

CDR3: CASSRTASPLHF
DNA: TGTGCCAGCAGCCGGACCGCTTCACCCCTCCACTTT
size: -
V: TRBV27
length: 12
J: TRBJ1-6
D: -

CDR3: CASSSGQGTDTQYF
DNA: TGTGCCAGCTCATCCGGACAGGGCACAGATACGCAGTATTTT
size: -
V: TRBV18
length: 14
J: TRBJ2-3
D: TRBD1

CDR3: CASSFSGQGGNEQFF
DNA: TGTGCCAGCAGCTTCTCGGGACAGGGGGGCAATGAGCAGTTCTTC
size: -
V: TRBV11-3
length: 15
J: TRBJ2-1
D: TRBD1

CDR3: CASGGQATDTQYF
DNA: TGTGCCAGCGGCGGACAGGCTACAGATACGCAGTATTTT
size: -
V: TRBV11-3
length: 13
J: TRBJ2-3
D: TRBD1

CDR3: CASTPEGAGGSPLHF
DNA: TGTGCCAGCACCCCCGAGGGGGCAGGGGGATCACCCCTCCACTTT
size: -
V: TRBV6-1
length: 15
J: TRBJ1-6
D: TRBD1

CDR3: CASRRQVNQPQHF
DNA: TGTGCCAGCAGGCGACAGGTCAATCAGCCCCAGCATTTT
size: -
V: TRBV27
length: 13
J: TRBJ1-5
D: -

CDR3: CASSIVPGWSSYNSPLHF
DNA: TGTGCCAGTAGTATAGTTCCTGGGTGGAGCTCCTATAATTCACCCCTCCACTTT
size: -
V: TRBV19
length: 18
J: TRBJ1-6
D: -

CDR3: CASSEGATEAFF
DNA: TGCGCCAGCAGTGAGGGGGCCACTGAAGCTTTCTTT
size: few
V: TRBV10-2
length: 12
J: TRBJ1-1
D: -

CDR3: CATSRGNSGGADEQFF
DNA: TGTGCCACCAGCAGAGGAAATAGCGGGGGGGCAGATGAGCAGTTCTTC
size: -
V: TRBV15
length: 16
J: TRBJ2-1
D: TRBD2

CDR3: CASSPRWTSGNTGELFF
DNA: TGTGCCAGTTCCCCCCGCTGGACTAGCGGGAACACCGGGGAGCTGTTTTTT
size: -
V: TRBV19
length: 17
J: TRBJ2-2
D: TRBD2

CDR3: CASSLYLGDGNQPQHF
DNA: TGTGCCAGCAGTTTATACTTGGGGGATGGCAATCAGCCCCAGCATTTT
size: -
V: TRBV27
length: 16
J: TRBJ1-5
D: -

CDR3: CASSSKYEQYF
DNA: TGTGCCAGCAGTTCCAAGTACGAGCAGTACTTC
size: -
V: TRBV6-5
length: 11
J: TRBJ2-7
D: -

CDR3: CASSQEEGRRTEAFF
DNA: TGCGCCAGCAGCCAAGAAGAGGGAAGAAGGACTGAAGCTTTCTTT
size: -
V: TRBV4-1
length: 15
J: TRBJ1-1
D: -

CDR3: CASSSRAHREGYTF
DNA: TGTGCCAGCAGTTCCAGGGCTCATCGGGAGGGCTACACCTTC
size: -
V: TRBV27
length: 14
J: TRBJ1-2
D: -

CDR3: CAWSRNTGELFF
DNA: TGTGCCTGGAGTCGAAACACCGGGGAGCTGTTTTTT
size: -
V: TRBV30
length: 12
J: TRBJ2-2
D: -

CDR3: CASSPQGSGNTIYF
DNA: TGTGCCAGCAGCCCTCAGGGATCTGGAAACACCATATATTTT
size: few
V: TRBV5-4
length: 14
J: TRBJ1-3
D: -

CDR3: CASSIWGHRGSGNTIYF
DNA: TGTGCCAGTAGTATATGGGGCCACAGGGGCTCTGGAAACACCATATATTTT
size: few
V: TRBV19
length: 17
J: TRBJ1-3
D: TRBD1